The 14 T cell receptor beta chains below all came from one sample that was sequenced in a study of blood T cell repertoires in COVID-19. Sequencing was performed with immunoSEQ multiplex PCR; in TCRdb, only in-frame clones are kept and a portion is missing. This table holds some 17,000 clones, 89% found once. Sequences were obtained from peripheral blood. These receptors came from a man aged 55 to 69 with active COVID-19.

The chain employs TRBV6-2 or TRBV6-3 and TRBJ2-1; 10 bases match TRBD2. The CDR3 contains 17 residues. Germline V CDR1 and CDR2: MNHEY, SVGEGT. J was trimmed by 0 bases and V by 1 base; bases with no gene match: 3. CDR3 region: CASSYLAGGPSYNEQFF. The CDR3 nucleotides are TGTGCCAGCAGTTACTTAGCGGGGGGTCCCTCCTACAATGAGCAGTTCTTC.

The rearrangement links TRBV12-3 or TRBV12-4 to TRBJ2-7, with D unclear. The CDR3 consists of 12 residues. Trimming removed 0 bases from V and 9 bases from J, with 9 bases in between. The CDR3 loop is CASSLARELQYF. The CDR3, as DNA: TGTGCCAGCAGTTTAGCGCGAGAGTTGCAGTACTTC.

The CDR3 bases are TGTGCCAGCAGCCAACAGTTAGCGGGGCGCGAGACCCAGTACTTC. Translated: CASSQQLAGRETQYF. The rearrangement links TRBV3-1 (or the pseudogene TRBV3-2) to TRBJ2-5, with 8 bases lining up with TRBD2. The V and J ends lost 2 bases and 5 bases, in that order; junction bases with no gene match: 7. Germline CDR1 LGHDT, CDR2 YNNKEL (reference sequence). The CDR3 totals 15 residues.

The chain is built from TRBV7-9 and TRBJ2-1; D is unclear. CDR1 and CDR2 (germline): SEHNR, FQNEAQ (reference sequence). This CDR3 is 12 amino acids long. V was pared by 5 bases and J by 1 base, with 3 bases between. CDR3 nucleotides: TGTGCCAGCAGCCCATCCTACAATGAGCAGTTCTTC. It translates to CASSPSYNEQFF.

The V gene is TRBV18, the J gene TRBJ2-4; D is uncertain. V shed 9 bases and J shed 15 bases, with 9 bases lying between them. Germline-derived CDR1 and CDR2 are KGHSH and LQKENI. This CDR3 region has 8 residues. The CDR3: CASRRRYF. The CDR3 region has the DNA TGTGCCAGTCGCAGGCGGTACTTC.

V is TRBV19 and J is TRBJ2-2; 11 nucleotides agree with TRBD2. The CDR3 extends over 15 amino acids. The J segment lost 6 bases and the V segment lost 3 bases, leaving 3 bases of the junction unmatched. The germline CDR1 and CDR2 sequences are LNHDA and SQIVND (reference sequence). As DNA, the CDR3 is TGTGCCAGTAGTATCATAGCGGGAGGGGCCGGGGAGCTGTTTTTT. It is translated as CASSIIAGGAGELFF.

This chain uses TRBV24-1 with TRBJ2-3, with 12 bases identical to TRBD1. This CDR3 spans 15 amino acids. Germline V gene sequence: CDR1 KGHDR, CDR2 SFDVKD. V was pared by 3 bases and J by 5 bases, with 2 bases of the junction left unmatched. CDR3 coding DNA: TGTGCCACCAGTGATGGGACAGGGGGCAGAGATACGCAGTATTTT. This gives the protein CATSDGTGGRDTQYF.

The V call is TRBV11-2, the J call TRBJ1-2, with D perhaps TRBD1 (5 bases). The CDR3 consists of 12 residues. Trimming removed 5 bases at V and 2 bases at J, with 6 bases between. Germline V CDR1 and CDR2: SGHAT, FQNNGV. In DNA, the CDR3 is TGTGCCAGCAGCCAGGGAAACTATGGCTACACCTTC. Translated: CASSQGNYGYTF.

CDR3 nucleotides: TGCGCCAGCCGGGGGTCATCTAATGAAAAACTGTTTTTT. Translated, it gives CASRGSSNEKLFF. This chain links TRBV5-1 with TRBJ1-4, with a weak D call TRBD1 (5 bases). V was cut by 7 bases and J by 3 bases, with 10 bases left in between. Germline V gene sequence: CDR1 SGHRS, CDR2 YFSETQ. The CDR3 length is 13 residues.

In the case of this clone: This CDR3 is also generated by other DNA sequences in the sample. CDR3 sequence reads: CASSIGQGRGTGELFF. CDR3 DNA sequence: TGTGCCAGTAGTATAGGTCAGGGGAGAGGGACCGGGGAGCTGTTTTTT. The chain recombines TRBV19 with TRBJ2-2, with a weak D call TRBD1 (6 bases). The germline V gene has CDR1 LNHDA and CDR2 SQIVND (reference sequence). Trimming shortened V by 1 base and J by 5 bases, and 14 bases separated the two germline ends. The CDR3 extends over 16 amino acids.

The CDR3 sequence is CASSRSQREPSYEQYF. The CDR3 nucleotides are TGTGCCAGCAGCCGGTCGCAGCGGGAGCCTTCCTACGAGCAGTACTTC. The genes are TRBV21-1 and TRBJ2-7; the D segment call TRBD2 is taken from the table without a DNA check. TRBV21-1 is noted as a pseudogene. This CDR3 comprises 16 residues.

The CDR3 spells CASSLGDRVEAFF. The DNA of the CDR3 is TGCGCCAGCAGCTTGGGGGACAGGGTTGAAGCTTTCTTT. The rearrangement uses TRBV5-1 and TRBJ1-1; 9 positions agree with TRBD1. Germline V gene sequence: CDR1 SGHRS, CDR2 YFSETQ. This CDR3 contains 13 residues. The junction had 1 base not matched to a gene; V was cut back by 0 bases and J by 7 bases.

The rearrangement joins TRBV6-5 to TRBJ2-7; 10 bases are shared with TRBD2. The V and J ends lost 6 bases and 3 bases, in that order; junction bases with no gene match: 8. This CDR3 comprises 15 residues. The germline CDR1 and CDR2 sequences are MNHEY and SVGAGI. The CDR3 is CASRAGTSEFYEQYF. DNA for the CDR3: TGTGCCAGCAGAGCCGGGACTAGCGAGTTCTACGAGCAGTACTTC.

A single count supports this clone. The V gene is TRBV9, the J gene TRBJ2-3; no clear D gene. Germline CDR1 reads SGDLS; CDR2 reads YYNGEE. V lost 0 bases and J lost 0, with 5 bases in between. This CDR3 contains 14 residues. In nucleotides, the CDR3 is TGTGCCAGCAGCGTAGGTAGTAGCACAGATACGCAGTATTTT. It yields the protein CASSVGSSTDTQYF.